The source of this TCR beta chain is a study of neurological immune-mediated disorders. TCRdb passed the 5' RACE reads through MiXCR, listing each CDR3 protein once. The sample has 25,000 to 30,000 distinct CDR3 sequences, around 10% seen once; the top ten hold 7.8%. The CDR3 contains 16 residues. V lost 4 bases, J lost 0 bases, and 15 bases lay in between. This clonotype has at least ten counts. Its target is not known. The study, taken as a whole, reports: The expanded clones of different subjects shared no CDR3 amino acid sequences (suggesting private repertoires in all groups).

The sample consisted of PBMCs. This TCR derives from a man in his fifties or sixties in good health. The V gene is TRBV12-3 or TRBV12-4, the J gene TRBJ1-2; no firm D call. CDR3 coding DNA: TGTGCCAGCAGTTCCCTGGACGGTGGGGCTAACTATGGCTACACCTTC. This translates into CASSSLDGGANYGYTF.